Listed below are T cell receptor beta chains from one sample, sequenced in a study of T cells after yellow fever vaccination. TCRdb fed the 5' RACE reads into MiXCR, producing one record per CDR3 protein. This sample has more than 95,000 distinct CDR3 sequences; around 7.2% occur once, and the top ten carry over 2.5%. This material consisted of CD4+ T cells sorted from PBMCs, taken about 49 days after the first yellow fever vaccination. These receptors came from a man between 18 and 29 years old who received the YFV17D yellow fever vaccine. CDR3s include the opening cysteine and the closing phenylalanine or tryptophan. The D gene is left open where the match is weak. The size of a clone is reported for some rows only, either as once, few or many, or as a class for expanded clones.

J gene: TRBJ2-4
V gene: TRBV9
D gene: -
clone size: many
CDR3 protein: CASSARGDRSELGNIQYF
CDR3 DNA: TGTGCCAGCAGTGCGAGGGGGGACAGAAGCGAGCTGGGCAACATTCAGTACTTC

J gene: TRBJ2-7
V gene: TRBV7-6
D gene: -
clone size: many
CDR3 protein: CASSPGQGSEQYF
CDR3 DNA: TGTGCCAGCAGCCCCGGGCAGGGAAGCGAGCAGTACTTC

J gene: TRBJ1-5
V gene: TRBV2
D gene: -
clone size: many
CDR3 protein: CASYSERGQPQHF
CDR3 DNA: TGTGCCAGCTATTCAGAAAGGGGTCAGCCCCAGCATTTT

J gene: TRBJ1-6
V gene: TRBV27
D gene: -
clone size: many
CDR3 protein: CASSGQLDSPLHF
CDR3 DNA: TGTGCCAGCAGCGGACAGTTGGATTCACCCCTCCACTTT

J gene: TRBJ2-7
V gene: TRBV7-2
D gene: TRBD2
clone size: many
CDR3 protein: CASSKGTNVGYEQYF
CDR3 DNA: TGTGCCAGCAGCAAAGGGACTAACGTAGGCTACGAGCAGTACTTC

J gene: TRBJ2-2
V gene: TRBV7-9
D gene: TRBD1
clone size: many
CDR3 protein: CASSTTGAGELFF
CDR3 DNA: TGTGCCAGCAGCACCACAGGGGCCGGGGAGCTGTTTTTT

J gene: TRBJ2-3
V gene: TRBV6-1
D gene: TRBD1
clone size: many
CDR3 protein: CASRRQGWNTQYF
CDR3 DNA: TGTGCCAGCAGGAGACAGGGGTGGAATACGCAGTATTTT

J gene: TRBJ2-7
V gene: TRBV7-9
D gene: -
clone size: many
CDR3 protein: CASSFLDEQYF
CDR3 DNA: TGTGCCAGCAGCTTCTTGGACGAGCAGTACTTC

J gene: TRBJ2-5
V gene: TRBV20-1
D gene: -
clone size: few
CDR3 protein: CCARDFLGSGNQETQYF
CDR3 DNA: TGCTGCGCTAGAGATTTCTTAGGGTCGGGCAACCAAGAGACCCAGTACTTC

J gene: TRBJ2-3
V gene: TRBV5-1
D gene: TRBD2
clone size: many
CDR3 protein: CASSSLTSGADTQYF
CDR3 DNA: TGCGCCAGCAGCTCCCTCACTAGCGGGGCAGATACGCAGTATTTT

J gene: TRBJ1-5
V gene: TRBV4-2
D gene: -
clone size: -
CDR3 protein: CASSQGSETLNQPQHF
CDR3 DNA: TGTGCCAGCAGCCAAGGCAGTGAGACCCTCAATCAGCCCCAGCATTTT

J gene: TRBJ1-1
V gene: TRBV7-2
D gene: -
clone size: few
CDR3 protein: CASSPLTWVPTEAFF
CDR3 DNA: TGTGCCAGCAGCCCACTTACATGGGTCCCGACTGAAGCTTTCTTT

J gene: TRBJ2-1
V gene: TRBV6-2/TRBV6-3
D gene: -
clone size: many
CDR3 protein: CASSYGGGANEQFF
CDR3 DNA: TGTGCCAGCAGTTACGGTGGGGGTGCCAATGAGCAGTTCTTC

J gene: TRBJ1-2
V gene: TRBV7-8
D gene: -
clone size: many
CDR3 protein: CASSSLDGSNYGYTF
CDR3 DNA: TGTGCCAGCAGCTCCCTGGACGGCTCTAACTATGGCTACACCTTC

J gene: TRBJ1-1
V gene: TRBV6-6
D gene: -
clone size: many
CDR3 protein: CASSYSEGAEAFF
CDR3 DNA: TGTGCCAGCAGTTACTCCGAAGGCGCTGAAGCTTTCTTT